The rows below give T cell receptor beta chains drawn from one sample of a study of OX40 agonist ivuxolimab in advanced cancers. Libraries were prepared by immunoSEQ multiplex PCR; TCRdb keeps only in-frame clonotypes and omits some of them. Counted here are around 97,000 clones, 70% to 85% occurring once; the ten biggest clones make up 5.5%. The source was CD4+ or CD8+ T cells sorted from blood, collected in a trial of the OX40 agonist ivuxolimab. The receptors were gathered from an adult with an advanced solid tumor such as melanoma, head and neck, liver or kidney cancer. The CDR3 runs from the conserved cysteine through the conserved F or W.

V,length,J,CDR3
TRBV29-1,13,TRBJ2-3,CSTRKGSTDTQYF
TRBV18,12,TRBJ1-5,CASSPEGTPQHF
TRBV5-4,15,TRBJ2-1,CASSSPGLAANEQFF
TRBV2,15,TRBJ1-6,CADRGDNSYNSPLHF
TRBV19,19,TRBJ1-4,CASSRHGQASSATNEKLFF
TRBV19,13,TRBJ2-7,CASSLTGSYEQYF
TRBV6-1,15,TRBJ1-2,CASSDPDKFLYGYTF
TRBV12-5,18,TRBJ2-1,CASGLAHGDRSFYNEQFF
TRBV5-8,15,TRBJ1-1,CASSRSGTVNTEAFF
TRBV27,15,TRBJ2-7,CATPTSGVSSYEQYF
TRBV9,16,TRBJ2-5,CASSPSPWGYQETQYF
TRBV19,15,TRBJ1-5,CASSNWGAPNQPQHF
TRBV19,14,TRBJ2-7,CASSMWGNTYEQYF
TRBV5-1,15,TRBJ2-7,CASSPAGGGQYEQYF
TRBV9,16,TRBJ2-7,CASSVPQTLPTYEQYF
TRBV9,12,TRBJ2-1,CASSLTSVGQFF
TRBV9,16,TRBJ1-2,CASSAGGAAANYGYTF
TRBV11-2,13,TRBJ1-5,CASSLDRGQPQHF
TRBV10-3,13,TRBJ1-1,CAISDSRAAEAFF
TRBV4-1,15,TRBJ1-2,CASSQGGSYNYGYTF
TRBV6-6,14,TRBJ2-1,CASSAQGLDNEQFF
TRBV29-1,13,TRBJ2-7,CSVGQKSSYEQYF